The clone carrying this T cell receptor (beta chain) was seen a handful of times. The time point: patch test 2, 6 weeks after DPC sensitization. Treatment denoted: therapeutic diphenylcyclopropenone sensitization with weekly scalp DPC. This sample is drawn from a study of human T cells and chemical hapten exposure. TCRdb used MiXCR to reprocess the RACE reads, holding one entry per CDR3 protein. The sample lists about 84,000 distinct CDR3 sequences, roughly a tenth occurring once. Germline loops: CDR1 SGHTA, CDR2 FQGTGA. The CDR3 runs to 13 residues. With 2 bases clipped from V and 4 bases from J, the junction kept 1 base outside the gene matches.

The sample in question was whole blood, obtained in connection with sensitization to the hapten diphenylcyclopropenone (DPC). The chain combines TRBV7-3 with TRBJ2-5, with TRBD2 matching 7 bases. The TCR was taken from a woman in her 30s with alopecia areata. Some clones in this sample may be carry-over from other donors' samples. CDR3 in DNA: TGTGCCAGCAGCTTATCTAGCGGAGAGACCCAGTACTTC. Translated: CASSLSSGETQYF.